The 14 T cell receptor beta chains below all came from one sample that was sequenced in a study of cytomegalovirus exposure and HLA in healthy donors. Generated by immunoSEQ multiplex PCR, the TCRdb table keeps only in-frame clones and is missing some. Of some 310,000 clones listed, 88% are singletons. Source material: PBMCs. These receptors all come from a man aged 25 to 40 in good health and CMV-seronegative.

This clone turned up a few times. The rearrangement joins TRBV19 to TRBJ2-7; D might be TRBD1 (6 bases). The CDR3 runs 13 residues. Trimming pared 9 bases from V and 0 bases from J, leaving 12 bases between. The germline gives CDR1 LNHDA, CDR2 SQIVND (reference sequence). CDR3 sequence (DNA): TGTGCCAGCCGGGACACCAACTCCTACGAGCAGTACTTC. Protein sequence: CASRDTNSYEQYF.

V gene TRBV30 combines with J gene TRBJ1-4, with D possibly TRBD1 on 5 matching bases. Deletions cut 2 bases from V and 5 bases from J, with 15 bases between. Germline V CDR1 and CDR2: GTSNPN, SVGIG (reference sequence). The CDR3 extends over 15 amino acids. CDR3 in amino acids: CAWSYAGLGNEKLFF. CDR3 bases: TGTGCCTGGAGTTACGCGGGACTCGGGAATGAAAAACTGTTTTTT. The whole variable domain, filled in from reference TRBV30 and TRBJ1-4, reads SQTIHQWPATLVQPVGSPLSLECTVEGTSNPNLYWYRQAAGRGLQLLFYSVGIGQISSEVPQNLSASRPQDRQFILSSKKLLLSDSGFYLCAWSYAGLGNEKLFFGSGTQLSVL.

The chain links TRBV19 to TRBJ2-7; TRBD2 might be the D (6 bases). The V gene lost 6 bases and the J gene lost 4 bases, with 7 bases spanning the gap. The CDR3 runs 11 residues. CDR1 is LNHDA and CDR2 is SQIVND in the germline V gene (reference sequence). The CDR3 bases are TGTGCCAGTAGCGGGGGTTACGAGCAGTACTTC. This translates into CASSGGYEQYF.

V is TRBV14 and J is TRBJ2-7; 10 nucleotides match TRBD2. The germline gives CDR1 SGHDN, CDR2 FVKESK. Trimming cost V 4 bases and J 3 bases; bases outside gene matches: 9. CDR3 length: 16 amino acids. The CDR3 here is CASSPGLAANHYEQYF. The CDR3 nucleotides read TGTGCCAGCAGCCCTGGACTAGCGGCGAATCACTACGAGCAGTACTTC.

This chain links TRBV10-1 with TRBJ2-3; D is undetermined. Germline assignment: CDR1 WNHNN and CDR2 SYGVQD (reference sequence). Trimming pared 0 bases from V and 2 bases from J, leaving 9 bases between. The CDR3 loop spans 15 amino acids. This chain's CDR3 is CASSESLLITDTQYF. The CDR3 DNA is TGCGCCAGCAGTGAGTCTCTCCTAATCACAGATACGCAGTATTTT.

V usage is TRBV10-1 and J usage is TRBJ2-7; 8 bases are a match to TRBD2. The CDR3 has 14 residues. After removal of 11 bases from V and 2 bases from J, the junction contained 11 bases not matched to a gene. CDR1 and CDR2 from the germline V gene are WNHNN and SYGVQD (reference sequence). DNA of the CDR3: TGCGCCGGAAAAATTAGCGGGGTTACCTACGAGCAGTACTTC. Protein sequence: CAGKISGVTYEQYF.

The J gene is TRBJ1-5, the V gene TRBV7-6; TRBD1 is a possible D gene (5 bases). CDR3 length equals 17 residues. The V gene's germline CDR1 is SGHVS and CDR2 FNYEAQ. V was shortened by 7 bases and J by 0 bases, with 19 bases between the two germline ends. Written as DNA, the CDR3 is TGTGCCAGCAAACTTGGGCCGGGGGGTAATAGCAATCAGCCCCAGCATTTT. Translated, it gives CASKLGPGGNSNQPQHF.

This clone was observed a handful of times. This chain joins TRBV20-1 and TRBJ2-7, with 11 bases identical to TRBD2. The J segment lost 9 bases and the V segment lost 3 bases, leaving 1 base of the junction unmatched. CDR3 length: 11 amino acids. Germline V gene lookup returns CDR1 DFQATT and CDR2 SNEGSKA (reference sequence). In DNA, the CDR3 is TGCAGTGCTAGGGGGACTAGCGGGCAGTACTTC. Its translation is CSARGTSGQYF.

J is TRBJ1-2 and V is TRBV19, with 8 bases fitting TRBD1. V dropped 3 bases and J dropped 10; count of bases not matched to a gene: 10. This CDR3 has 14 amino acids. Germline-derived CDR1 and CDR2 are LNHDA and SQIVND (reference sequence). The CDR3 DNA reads TGTGCCAGTAGTATCCCGGGCAGGGGGCCAGACTACACCTTC. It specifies CASSIPGRGPDYTF.

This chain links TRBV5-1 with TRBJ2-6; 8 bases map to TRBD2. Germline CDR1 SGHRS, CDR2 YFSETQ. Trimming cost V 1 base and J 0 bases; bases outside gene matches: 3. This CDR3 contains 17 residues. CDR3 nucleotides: TGCGCCAGCAGCTTGACCGGGACTAGCTCTGGGGCCAACGTCCTGACTTTC. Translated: CASSLTGTSSGANVLTF.

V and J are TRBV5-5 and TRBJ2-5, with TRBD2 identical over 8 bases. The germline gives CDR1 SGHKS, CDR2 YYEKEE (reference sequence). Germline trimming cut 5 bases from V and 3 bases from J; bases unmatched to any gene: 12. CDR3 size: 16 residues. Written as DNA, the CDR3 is TGTGCCAGCAGGGGGCCACCGGCGGGGGGCAAAGAGACCCAGTACTTC. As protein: CASRGPPAGGKETQYF.

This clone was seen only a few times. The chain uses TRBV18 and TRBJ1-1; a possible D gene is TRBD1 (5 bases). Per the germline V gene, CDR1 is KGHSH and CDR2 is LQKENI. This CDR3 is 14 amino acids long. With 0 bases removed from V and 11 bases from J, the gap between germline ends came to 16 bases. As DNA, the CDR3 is TGTGCCAGCTCACCACCGGCAGGGAGGTATGATGCTTTCTTT. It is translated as CASSPPAGRYDAFF. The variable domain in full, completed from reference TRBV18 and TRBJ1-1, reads NAGVMQNPRHLVRRRGQEARLRCSPMKGHSHVYWYRQLPEEGLKFMVYLQKENIIDESGMPKERFSAEFPKEGPSILRIQQVVRGDSAAYFCASSPPAGRYDAFFGQGTRLTVV.

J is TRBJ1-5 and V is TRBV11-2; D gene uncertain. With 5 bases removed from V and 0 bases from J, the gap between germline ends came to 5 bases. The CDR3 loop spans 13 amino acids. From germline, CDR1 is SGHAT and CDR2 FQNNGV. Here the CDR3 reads CASSPYSNQPQHF. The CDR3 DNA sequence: TGTGCCAGCAGCCCGTATAGCAATCAGCCCCAGCATTTT.

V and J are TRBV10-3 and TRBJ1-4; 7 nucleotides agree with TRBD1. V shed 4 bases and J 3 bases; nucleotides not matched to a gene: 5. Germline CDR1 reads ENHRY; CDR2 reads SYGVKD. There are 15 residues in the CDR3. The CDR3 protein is CAISGTGESNEKLFF. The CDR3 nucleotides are TGTGCCATCAGTGGAACAGGGGAATCTAATGAAAAACTGTTTTTT.